This T cell receptor (beta chain) comes out of a study of shared clonotypes between healthy human individuals. About the study: Donors, aged 18 to 49, were a couple of women and three men.

Broader study findings: For naive CD4 cells, around 5.1% of clonotypes were shared across a handful of donors.

The CDR3 totals 13 residues. V lost 1 base to trimming and J lost 8 bases, with 9 bases between them. Germline CDR1 and CDR2: SNHLY and FYNNEI. The data were produced by immunoSEQ multiplex PCR, yet TCRdb's version contains in-frame clones alone and is incomplete. The data contain about 1,800,000 clones, about 95% of them singletons. The naive CD8 population came from CD45RO-negative cells selected for CCR7, without terminally differentiated effector memory CD45RA+ cells. Concerning this clone itself: Its antigen is unidentified.

Sequenced sample: naive CD8+ T cells sorted from blood. The chain joins TRBV2 to TRBJ2-1; D is uncertain. This receptor was taken from a man younger than 35 in good health. The CDR3: CASSEGHPDEQFF. The CDR3 bases are TGTGCCAGCAGTGAAGGGCACCCCGATGAGCAGTTCTTC.